A single sample is the source of the 30 T cell receptor beta chains below, sequenced in a study of blood T cell repertoires in COVID-19. Profiled with immunoSEQ multiplex PCR; TCRdb holds only in-frame clones, not every one. Of about 220,000 clones listed, approximately 80% are singletons. Sequencing input: peripheral blood. Receptors originate from a human donor in a cohort sampled during active COVID-19.

V and J are TRBV2 and TRBJ1-5; weak D call: TRBD1 (6 bases). Germline loops: CDR1 SNHLY, CDR2 FYNNEI. Trimming took 6 bases from V and 5 from J, leaving 14 bases between them. This CDR3 has 14 amino acids. The CDR3 spells CASSAGTTDQPQHF. The CDR3 DNA reads TGTGCCAGCAGCGCTGGGACAACAGATCAGCCCCAGCATTTT. The whole variable domain, remainder taken from reference TRBV2 and TRBJ1-5, is EPEVTQTPSHQVTQMGQEVILRCVPISNHLYFYWYRQILGQKVEFLVSFYNNEISEKSEIFDDQFSVERPDGSNFTLKIRSTKLEDSAMYFCASSAGTTDQPQHFGDGTRLSIL.

The chain recombines TRBV2 with TRBJ1-5, with TRBD1 matching 7 bases. The CDR3 is 13 residues long. From germline, CDR1 is SNHLY and CDR2 FYNNEI. Losses at the gene ends were 7 bases for V and 2 bases for J; bases not matched to a gene: 2. CDR3: CASTGQGNQPQHF. CDR3 sequence (DNA): TGTGCCAGCACCGGACAGGGCAATCAGCCCCAGCATTTT. The full variable domain, in which reference TRBV2 and TRBJ1-5 provide the parts outside the CDR3, is EPEVTQTPSHQVTQMGQEVILRCVPISNHLYFYWYRQILGQKVEFLVSFYNNEISEKSEIFDDQFSVERPDGSNFTLKIRSTKLEDSAMYFCASTGQGNQPQHFGDGTRLSIL.

In its sample, this clone was seen a few times. One junction end disagrees with the germline gene, perhaps due to a read error. The chain carries TRBV5-4 and TRBJ1-6; D unresolved. The germline CDR1 and CDR2 sequences are SGHNT and YYREEE (reference sequence). The CDR3 runs to 12 residues. The CDR3 reads CASSLGPRTLRF. CDR3 nucleotides: TGTGCCAGCAGCTTGGGCCCCCGAACGCTACGCTTT.

The chain employs TRBV7-9 and TRBJ2-1, with 9 bases fitting TRBD2. Trimming at V came to 0 bases and at J to 6 bases, leaving 3 bases not matched to a gene. Per the germline V gene, CDR1 is SEHNR and CDR2 is FQNEAQ (reference sequence). The CDR3 contains 15 residues. This CDR3 reads CASSLASGGVNEQFF. DNA of the CDR3: TGTGCCAGCAGCTTAGCTAGCGGGGGCGTCAATGAGCAGTTCTTC.

The rearrangement links TRBV3-1 (or the pseudogene TRBV3-2) to TRBJ1-2; weak D call: TRBD1 (5 bases). Trimming cost V 0 bases and J 2 bases, with 7 bases left between them. The CDR3 has 14 amino acids. In germline, CDR1 is LGHDT, CDR2 YNNKEL (reference sequence). The CDR3 DNA follows: TGTGCCAGCAGCCAAGATAGGGGAAACTATGGCTACACCTTC. As protein: CASSQDRGNYGYTF.

The chain couples TRBV9 to TRBJ1-1; D is unresolved. Germline V gives CDR1 SGDLS, CDR2 YYNGEE. Trimming removed 7 bases from V and 2 bases from J, with 6 bases in between. The CDR3 sequence is 11 residues long. The CDR3 DNA follows: TGTGCCAGCTCGGTAAACACTGAAGCTTTCTTT. Translating it yields CASSVNTEAFF. Using reference TRBV9 and TRBJ1-1 for the parts outside the CDR3, the full variable domain is DSGVTQTPKHLITATGQRVTLRCSPRSGDLSVYWYQQSLDQGLQFLIQYYNGEERAKGNILERFSAQQFPDLHSELNLSSLELGDSALYFCASSVNTEAFFGQGTRLTVV.

J is TRBJ2-2 and V is TRBV5-1; 8 bases fit TRBD2. Losses at the gene ends were 5 bases for V and 1 base for J; bases not matched to a gene: 7. The CDR3 loop spans 16 amino acids. Germline CDR1 SGHRS, CDR2 YFSETQ. The CDR3 region is CASRVTGGMNTGELFF. The DNA for the CDR3 is TGCGCCAGCAGGGTAACGGGAGGGATGAACACCGGGGAGCTGTTTTTT.

The chain combines TRBV10-3 with TRBJ2-7; 7 nucleotides align to TRBD2. The V and J ends lost 10 bases and 3 bases, in that order; junction bases with no gene match: 12. The CDR3 contains 14 residues. Germline loops: CDR1 ENHRY, CDR2 SYGVKD. The CDR3 region is CATAWEGRVYEQYF. The CDR3 DNA sequence: TGTGCCACCGCATGGGAGGGTAGGGTCTACGAGCAGTACTTC.

This clone was seen a few times. Here the CDR3 reads CASERTGELFF. CDR3 in DNA: TGTGCCAGTGAGCGAACCGGGGAGCTGTTTTTT. The chain carries TRBV19 and TRBJ2-2; D is undetermined. Trimming removed 8 bases from V and 5 bases from J, with 6 bases in between. In germline, CDR1 is LNHDA, CDR2 SQIVND (reference sequence). The CDR3 is 11 residues long.

The rearrangement uses TRBV19 and TRBJ2-7; 7 bases are shared with TRBD1. CDR3 length: 14 residues. Per germline, CDR1 LNHDA and CDR2 SQIVND (reference sequence). J lost 7 bases, V lost 6 bases, and 12 bases had no gene match. The CDR3 DNA is TGTGCCAGTAGACCATTTGGACAGGTCCAGGAGCAGTACTTC. It encodes CASRPFGQVQEQYF.

V is TRBV27 and J is TRBJ1-1, with TRBD1 matching 8 bases. V trimming: 11 bases; J trimming: 5 bases; junction bases outside the gene matches: 10. The germline CDR1 and CDR2 sequences are MNHEY and SMNVEV (reference sequence). The CDR3 spans 13 residues. The DNA of the CDR3 is TGTGCCTCCCGGGGGACAGGTGAAACTGAAGCTTTCTTT. Encoded protein: CASRGTGETEAFF.

This clone was found once. V and J are TRBV24-1 and TRBJ2-3; 7 nucleotides align to TRBD2. The ends lost 4 bases at V and 5 bases at J; junction bases unmatched: 11. Germline V lookup: CDR1 KGHDR, CDR2 SFDVKD. The CDR3 runs 16 residues. The CDR3 loop reads CATSDLYAGEEDTQYF. The CDR3 coding sequence is TGTGCCACCAGTGACCTCTACGCGGGAGAGGAAGATACGCAGTATTTT.

This chain connects TRBV24-1 to TRBJ2-5; tentatively, D is TRBD1 (6 bases). Trimming stripped 4 bases from V and 1 base from J, with 18 bases between. Germline assignment: CDR1 KGHDR and CDR2 SFDVKD. The CDR3 totals 17 residues. CDR3 DNA: TGTGCCACCAGTGACCCGGCCGATCGACAGGCCCAAGAGACCCAGTACTTC. Translation: CATSDPADRQAQETQYF.

The rearrangement links TRBV29-1 to TRBJ2-3; unclear D gene. The V end lost 3 bases, the J end lost 2 bases, and 12 bases lay between the germline ends. The CDR3 length is 14 residues. Germline V gives CDR1 SQVTM, CDR2 ANQGSEA. CDR3: CSVDGFLSTDTQYF. The DNA of the CDR3 is TGCAGCGTTGATGGCTTTCTCTCCACAGATACGCAGTATTTT.

This rearrangement joins TRBV11-2 to TRBJ1-1, with 9 nucleotides matching TRBD1. Germline V gene data show CDR1 as SGHAT and CDR2 as FQNNGV. This CDR3 contains 14 residues. V shed 5 bases and J 5 bases; nucleotides not matched to a gene: 6. The CDR3, as DNA: TGTGCCAGCAGCCTTACAGGGGGCAATACTGAAGCTTTCTTT. It specifies CASSLTGGNTEAFF.

CDR3 DNA sequence: TGTGCCAGTAGCCGCTGGACTAGCGGGGTTGGTGATGAGCAGTTCTTC. Its translation: CASSRWTSGVGDEQFF. The chain joins TRBV19 to TRBJ2-1; TRBD2 agrees at 12 bases. This CDR3 comprises 16 residues. The V and J ends lost 6 bases and 8 bases, in that order; junction bases with no gene match: 11. CDR1 is LNHDA, CDR2 SQIVND, per germline (reference sequence).

This chain connects TRBV6-1 to TRBJ2-7, with 9 bases fitting TRBD1. Germline CDR1 reads MNHNS; CDR2 reads SASEGT. This CDR3 is 15 amino acids long. Trimming cost V 3 bases and J 3 bases; bases outside gene matches: 6. CDR3 in DNA: TGTGCCAGCAGTGAGCTTCCGGGACAGGGCTACGAGCAGTACTTC. Its protein product is CASSELPGQGYEQYF.

The chain links TRBV6-6 to TRBJ1-4; 8 bases agree with TRBD1. This CDR3 spans 14 amino acids. V shed 6 bases, J shed 6 bases, and the junction held 6 bases outside the gene matches. Germline values: CDR1 MNHNY, CDR2 SVGAGI (reference sequence). The CDR3 region has the DNA TGTGCCAGCAGGTTCGACAGGGGACATGAAAAACTGTTTTTT. Its translation: CASRFDRGHEKLFF.

Concerning this clone itself: This same CDR3 is encoded by further DNA sequences in the sample. The chain couples TRBV27 to TRBJ1-6, with 7 bases that match TRBD1. Germline values: CDR1 MNHEY, CDR2 SMNVEV (reference sequence). V gave up 4 bases and J gave up 4 bases; unmatched junction bases: 1. CDR3 size: 14 residues. DNA of the CDR3: TGTGCCAGCAGTTCGGGACAGTATAATTCACCCCTCCACTTT. Amino acid sequence: CASSSGQYNSPLHF.

This clone was counted only a few times. The chain combines TRBV24-1 with TRBJ2-7; 9 nucleotides align to TRBD1. Germline assignment: CDR1 KGHDR and CDR2 SFDVKD. J lost 1 base, V lost 5 bases, and 8 bases had no gene match. The CDR3 totals 16 residues. CDR3 in amino acids: CATSASRGQGSYEQYF. The CDR3 coding sequence is TGTGCCACCAGTGCCTCCCGGGGACAGGGTTCCTACGAGCAGTACTTC.

This clone occurred a few times. The V gene is TRBV9, the J gene TRBJ1-1, with D unclear. This CDR3 region has 14 residues. Germline-derived CDR1 and CDR2 are SGDLS and YYNGEE. Trimming pared 2 bases from V and 1 base from J, leaving 9 bases between. CDR3: CASSVARANTEAFF. CDR3 bases: TGTGCCAGCAGCGTGGCGCGGGCGAACACTGAAGCTTTCTTT.

The V call is TRBV7-8, the J call TRBJ2-3; TRBD2 aligns across 9 bases. Per germline, CDR1 SGHVS and CDR2 FQNEAQ. Trimming took 2 bases from V and 1 from J; bases not matched to a gene: 7. CDR3 length: 17 amino acids. CDR3 loop: CASSLRMGGRGTDTQYF. The CDR3 coding sequence is TGTGCCAGCAGCTTACGGATGGGCGGGAGGGGCACAGATACGCAGTATTTT.

The chain combines TRBV28 with TRBJ1-2, with TRBD1 identical over 7 bases. The V gene's germline CDR1 is MDHEN and CDR2 SYDVKM. CDR3 length equals 15 residues. V trimming: 10 bases; J trimming: 4 bases; junction bases outside the gene matches: 15. The CDR3, as DNA: TGTGCCACCCAGAGGGGAGACAGGGAGGCCTATGGCTACACCTTC. Protein: CATQRGDREAYGYTF.

V gene TRBV19 combines with J gene TRBJ2-7, with D possibly being TRBD1 (6 bases). The V gene lost 5 bases and the J gene lost 7 bases, with 15 bases spanning the gap. CDR3 length: 13 residues. CDR1 is LNHDA, CDR2 SQIVND, per germline (reference sequence). The CDR3 protein is CASSAGESREQYF. Written as DNA, the CDR3 is TGTGCCAGTAGTGCAGGGGAGAGTCGAGAGCAGTACTTC. Together with reference TRBV19 and TRBJ2-7, the CDR3 gives the full variable domain: DGGITQSPKYLFRKEGQNVTLSCEQNLNHDAMYWYRQDPGQGLRLIYYSQIVNDFQKGDIAEGYSVSREKKESFPLTVTSAQKNPTAFYLCASSAGESREQYFGPGTRLTVT.

This clone was counted many times. V usage is TRBV4-1 and J usage is TRBJ1-2; TRBD1 is a possible D gene (6 bases). The CDR3 covers 15 residues. Germline lookup yields CDR1 MGHRA and CDR2 YSYEKL. V was cut by 4 bases and J by 2 bases, with 14 bases left in between. Written as DNA, the CDR3 is TGCGCCAGCAGCCCCGAGCGGACAGTGAACTATGGCTACACCTTC. Its protein is CASSPERTVNYGYTF.

The V and J genes are TRBV27 and TRBJ2-3; no definite D call. Germline V gives CDR1 MNHEY, CDR2 SMNVEV (reference sequence). With 2 bases removed from V and 3 bases from J, the gap between germline ends came to 6 bases. This CDR3 has 13 amino acids. The CDR3 sequence: CASSLDRTDTQYF. The DNA of the CDR3 is TGTGCCAGCAGTTTAGATAGAACAGATACGCAGTATTTT.

V gene TRBV18 combines with J gene TRBJ1-2; a possible D gene is TRBD1 (5 bases). Trimming left V 2 bases short and J 4 bases short, with 11 bases between. The CDR3 extends over 14 amino acids. Germline V lookup: CDR1 KGHSH, CDR2 LQKENI. In DNA, the CDR3 is TGTGCCAGCTCACCAGGGTCAGGGTCCTATGGCTACACCTTC. Amino acids: CASSPGSGSYGYTF.

The chain combines TRBV2 with TRBJ1-5; D uncertain. Deletions cut 5 bases from V and 0 bases from J, with 11 bases between. The CDR3 is 15 amino acids. Germline CDR1 and CDR2: SNHLY and FYNNEI. The CDR3, as DNA: TGTGCCAGCAGTCAACAGTCCTATAGCAATCAGCCCCAGCATTTT. Protein sequence: CASSQQSYSNQPQHF.

The gene calls are TRBV28 and TRBJ2-7; D may be TRBD1 (6 bases). With 3 bases removed from V and 3 bases from J, the gap between germline ends came to 15 bases. This CDR3 contains 15 residues. The germline CDR1 and CDR2 sequences are MDHEN and SYDVKM. This chain's CDR3 is CASSFFGQLSYEQYF. CDR3 nucleotides: TGTGCCAGCAGTTTTTTCGGACAGTTGAGCTACGAGCAGTACTTC.

The genes are TRBV24-1 and TRBJ2-5, with 7 bases fitting TRBD2. This CDR3 comprises 18 residues. J was trimmed by 5 bases and V by 0 bases; bases with no gene match: 14. The V gene's germline CDR1 is KGHDR and CDR2 SFDVKD. The chain's CDR3 is CATSDLPASGPDRETQYF. The CDR3 bases are TGTGCCACCAGTGATTTGCCGGCTAGCGGACCGGACCGGGAGACCCAGTACTTC.